Below, 29 T cell receptor beta chains from the same sample are listed, as sequenced in a study of shared clonotypes between healthy human individuals. The assay was immunoSEQ multiplex PCR, and TCRdb's table has in-frame clones only and misses some. The repertoire holds 2 million to 2.5 million clones, with approximately 93% as singletons. The sequenced material came from naive CD4+ T cells from PBMCs. Documented subset: CD45RA+ positively selected. The receptors here all came from a young man in good health. Some clones in this sample may be carry-over from other donors' samples.

The CDR3 here is CASSDGPYLYNEQFF. In DNA form, the CDR3 reads TGTGCCAGCAGTGACGGGCCGTACCTATACAATGAGCAGTTCTTC. The chain has TRBV2 and TRBJ2-1; D is ambiguous. The V end lost 3 bases, the J end lost 4 bases, and 13 bases lay between the germline ends. The CDR3 extends over 15 amino acids. Germline CDR1 reads SNHLY; CDR2 reads FYNNEI.

The CDR3 DNA sequence: TGTGCCAGTAGTATAGAGGGCCCCGACTTGACCCAGCATTTT. The encoded protein is CASSIEGPDLTQHF. V is TRBV19 and J is TRBJ1-5; D is uncertain. The CDR3 spans 14 residues. Germline V gene sequence: CDR1 LNHDA, CDR2 SQIVND (reference sequence). V shed 0 bases and J shed 11 bases, with 14 bases lying between them.

This sequence joins TRBV7-6 and TRBJ1-5; 11 bases agree with TRBD1. V shed 5 bases and J 7 bases; nucleotides not matched to a gene: 4. Germline V CDR1 and CDR2: SGHVS, FNYEAQ. There are 14 residues in the CDR3. This CDR3 is CASSQGQGAQPQHF. The CDR3 bases are TGTGCCAGCAGCCAAGGACAGGGGGCACAGCCCCAGCATTTT.

The rearrangement uses TRBV5-4 and TRBJ2-5; no clear D. The V gene lost 4 bases and the J gene lost 5 bases, with 12 bases spanning the gap. Germline V gene sequence: CDR1 SGHNT, CDR2 YYREEE (reference sequence). The CDR3 length is 13 residues. DNA of the CDR3: TGTGCCAGCAGCAGTATAAGTGGGGAGACCCAGTACTTC. Protein: CASSSISGETQYF.

This clone was observed once. The chain uses TRBV11-1 and TRBJ2-5; TRBD2 matches 9 bases. This CDR3 comprises 16 residues. Germline V gene sequence: CDR1 SGHAT, CDR2 FQDESV (reference sequence). V dropped 1 base and J dropped 2; count of bases not matched to a gene: 5. Here the CDR3 DNA reads TGTGCCAGCAGCTTAGTTTGGCTAGCGGGACAAGAGACCCAGTACTTC. Its translation: CASSLVWLAGQETQYF. The full variable domain, in which reference TRBV11-1 and TRBJ2-5 provide the parts outside the CDR3, is EAEVAQSPRYKITEKSQAVAFWCDPISGHATLYWYRQILGQGPELLVQFQDESVVDDSQLPKDRFSAERLKGVDSTLKIQPAELGDSAMYLCASSLVWLAGQETQYFGPGTRLLVL.

V is TRBV6-5 and J is TRBJ2-3; a possible D gene is TRBD2 (5 bases). This CDR3 has 16 amino acids. The V and J ends lost 2 bases and 3 bases respectively, with 15 bases between them. Germline loops: CDR1 MNHEY, CDR2 SVGAGI. CDR3 loop: CASSYRGVSHTDTQYF. The CDR3, as DNA: TGTGCCAGCAGTTACCGGGGAGTAAGTCATACAGATACGCAGTATTTT.

V usage is TRBV19 and J usage is TRBJ1-3, with a weak D call TRBD1 (6 bases). Between the trimmed V and J ends, which lost 2 bases and 0 bases, there was a span of 11 bases. This CDR3 spans 16 amino acids. CDR1 and CDR2 (germline): LNHDA, SQIVND (reference sequence). The CDR3 spells CASSIRGTFSGNTIYF. Written as DNA, the CDR3 is TGTGCCAGTAGTATAAGAGGGACATTCTCTGGAAACACCATATATTTT.

The CDR3 sequence is CASSHGHFEGKKLFF. The DNA for the CDR3 is TGTGCCAGCAGCCACGGACACTTCGAAGGGAAAAAACTGTTTTTT. The genes are TRBV14 and TRBJ1-4, with D possibly being TRBD1 (5 bases). V lost 3 bases, J lost 9 bases, and 17 bases lay in between. The CDR3 contains 15 residues. Germline loops: CDR1 SGHDN, CDR2 FVKESK.

The chain has TRBV18 and TRBJ2-7, with D perhaps matching TRBD1 or TRBD2 (6 bases each). Germline V CDR1 and CDR2: KGHSH, LQKENI. The CDR3 loop spans 16 amino acids. V was clipped by 2 bases and J by 5 bases, with 19 bases between them. The CDR3, as DNA: TGTGCCAGCTCACCAAACCGCCCGGGGGCTAGCGACGAGCAGTACTTC. This gives the protein CASSPNRPGASDEQYF.

This clone was recorded only once. The V call is TRBV5-1, the J call TRBJ1-1; no clear D gene. The CDR3 sequence is 13 residues long. Trimming removed 2 bases at V and 7 bases at J, with 12 bases between. In germline, CDR1 is SGHRS, CDR2 YFSETQ. This CDR3 reads CASSFLGWGEAFF. The CDR3 nucleotides read TGCGCCAGCAGCTTCCTTGGGTGGGGTGAAGCTTTCTTT.

The chain links TRBV6-5 to TRBJ2-7, with 10 bases matching TRBD2. V lost 6 bases to trimming and J lost 5 bases; unmatched junction nucleotides: 10. Looked up from germline, CDR1 is MNHEY and CDR2 is SVGAGI. The CDR3 totals 15 residues. The CDR3 DNA reads as TGTGCCAGCAGCCTCACCGGGACTAGCGTCGACGAGCAGTACTTC. Amino acids: CASSLTGTSVDEQYF.

The V and J genes are TRBV4-3 and TRBJ2-1; either TRBD1 or TRBD2 may fit D (6 bases each). The germline gives CDR1 LGHNA, CDR2 YSLEER. V was pared by 4 bases and J by 8 bases, with 15 bases between. The CDR3 extends over 14 amino acids. The CDR3 is CASSRKTGADEQFF. CDR3 in DNA: TGCGCCAGCAGCCGGAAAACGGGGGCCGATGAGCAGTTCTTC.

The CDR3 loop reads CASTGVQEEQYF. CDR3 coding DNA: TGTGCCAGTACAGGGGTCCAGGAAGAGCAGTACTTC. The genes are TRBV19 and TRBJ2-7, with D possibly being TRBD1 (6 bases). The CDR3 length is 12 residues. Germline V gene data show CDR1 as LNHDA and CDR2 as SQIVND (reference sequence). V lost 7 bases to trimming and J lost 7 bases, with 14 bases between them.

In its sample, this clone was seen once. The chain combines TRBV6-1 with TRBJ1-5; 9 bases are shared with TRBD1. Unmatched junction bases numbered 6, after V lost 3 bases and J lost 3 bases. Germline CDR1 reads MNHNS; CDR2 reads SASEGT. This CDR3 spans 16 amino acids. This chain's CDR3 is CASSDVGTGNNQPQHF. CDR3 nucleotides: TGTGCCAGCAGTGACGTCGGGACAGGGAACAATCAGCCCCAGCATTTT.

V usage is TRBV29-1 and J usage is TRBJ1-2; no definite D call. Trimming left V 0 bases short and J 1 base short, with 6 bases between. Germline CDR1 is SQVTM and CDR2 is ANQGSEA. This CDR3 comprises 13 residues. CDR3 bases: TGCAGCGTTGAAGATCAAATTAACTATGGCTACACCTTC. Translated, it gives CSVEDQINYGYTF.

The count of this clone is one. The chain is built from TRBV18 and TRBJ1-1; D is unclear. Germline V CDR1 and CDR2: KGHSH, LQKENI. CDR3 length: 13 residues. The V end was cut by 3 bases, the J end by 1 base, with 6 bases between. As DNA, the CDR3 is TGTGCCAGCTCACCTACCAAGAACACTGAAGCTTTCTTT. This encodes CASSPTKNTEAFF.

This rearrangement joins TRBV2 to TRBJ1-1; tentative D call: TRBD1 (6 bases). V was cut by 5 bases and J by 3 bases, with 13 bases left in between. Germline V lookup: CDR1 SNHLY, CDR2 FYNNEI. The CDR3 spans 14 residues. The CDR3 DNA sequence: TGTGCCAGCAGTTCCGAGGGGGTTGACACTGAAGCTTTCTTT. Its translation: CASSSEGVDTEAFF.

This clone was seen a handful of times. This chain links TRBV4-1 with TRBJ1-1; maybe TRBD1 (5 bases). The germline V and J ends were trimmed by 4 bases and 1 base, with 10 bases remaining between them. The CDR3 has 14 amino acids. CDR1 is MGHRA, CDR2 YSYEKL, per germline. CDR3 in DNA: TGCGCCAGCAGCCCGGGACCTACGAACACTGAAGCTTTCTTT. It codes for CASSPGPTNTEAFF.

The chain recombines TRBV6-1 with TRBJ2-7; D gene ambiguous. This CDR3 has 12 amino acids. Per germline, CDR1 MNHNS and CDR2 SASEGT. V gave up 1 base and J gave up 5 bases, with 6 bases separating them. CDR3 coding DNA: TGTGCCAGCAGTGAAGTAAGCAACGAGCAGTACTTC. Translation: CASSEVSNEQYF.

This clone was counted a few times. The chain combines TRBV5-1 with TRBJ1-1; D uncertain. CDR1 SGHRS and CDR2 YFSETQ come from the germline V gene. Deletions cut 7 bases from V and 1 base from J, with 11 bases between. This CDR3 spans 13 amino acids. The CDR3 region is CASRRNWNTEAFF. DNA of the CDR3: TGCGCCAGCCGCAGGAACTGGAACACTGAAGCTTTCTTT. Full variable domain (remainder filled in from reference TRBV5-1 and TRBJ1-1): KAGVTQTPRYLIKTRGQQVTLSCSPISGHRSVSWYQQTPGQGLQFLFEYFSETQRNKGNFPGRFSGRQFSNSRSEMNVSTLELGDSALYLCASRRNWNTEAFFGQGTRLTVV.

The chain carries TRBV7-2 and TRBJ2-1; D might be TRBD1 (5 bases). The V end lost 1 base, the J end lost 3 bases, and 13 bases lay between the germline ends. CDR1 is SGHTA, CDR2 FQGNSA, per germline. The CDR3 spans 16 residues. In DNA, the CDR3 is TGTGCCAGCAGCTTAGTTGGAAGGGGTCACTACAATGAGCAGTTCTTC. This codes for CASSLVGRGHYNEQFF. Together with reference TRBV7-2 and TRBJ2-1, the CDR3 gives the full variable domain: GAGVSQSPSNKVTEKGKDVELRCDPISGHTALYWYRQSLGQGLEFLIYFQGNSAPDKSGLPSDRFSAERTGGSVSTLTIQRTQQEDSAVYLCASSLVGRGHYNEQFFGPGTRLTVL.

The chain recombines TRBV11-2 with TRBJ2-2, with D hard to call. The CDR3 spans 16 residues. Trimming left V 4 bases short and J 9 bases short, with 21 bases between. Looked up from germline, CDR1 is SGHAT and CDR2 is FQNNGV. The CDR3 sequence is CASSSPNRAKPRELFF. Here the CDR3 DNA reads TGTGCCAGCAGCTCCCCTAATAGGGCTAAACCCCGGGAGCTGTTTTTT.

This chain joins TRBV30 and TRBJ1-3, with TRBD1 matching over 7 bases. The length of the CDR3 is 13 residues. V trimming: 5 bases; J trimming: 7 bases; junction bases outside the gene matches: 8. The germline V gene has CDR1 GTSNPN and CDR2 SVGIG (reference sequence). CDR3 DNA: TGTGCCTGGGCTGTGACAGGGTCTAACACCATATATTTT. Translating gives CAWAVTGSNTIYF. Full variable domain (rest looked up from reference TRBV30 and TRBJ1-3): SQTIHQWPATLVQPVGSPLSLECTVEGTSNPNLYWYRQAAGRGLQLLFYSVGIGQISSEVPQNLSASRPQDRQFILSSKKLLLSDSGFYLCAWAVTGSNTIYFGEGSWLTVV.

The chain combines TRBV28 with TRBJ1-5; a possible D gene is TRBD1 (5 bases). Per the germline V gene, CDR1 is MDHEN and CDR2 is SYDVKM. The CDR3 covers 17 residues. Trimming took 1 base from V and 4 from J, leaving 17 bases between them. The CDR3 nucleotides read TGTGCCAGCAGTTTATTTGGAGCAGGGCAGGCTAATCAGCCCCAGCATTTT. This codes for CASSLFGAGQANQPQHF.

V usage is TRBV7-2 and J usage is TRBJ2-7, with 10 bases fitting TRBD2. This CDR3 is built from 15 residues. Germline CDR1 and CDR2: SGHTA and FQGNSA. V shed 5 bases, J shed 4 bases, and the junction held 8 bases outside the gene matches. Here the CDR3 reads CASSLGLALGYEQYF. The CDR3 region has the DNA TGTGCCAGCAGCCTGGGACTAGCGCTCGGGTACGAGCAGTACTTC.

The chain uses TRBV28 and TRBJ1-5; D unresolved. Trimming left V 8 bases short and J 7 bases short, with 12 bases between. The CDR3 spans 12 residues. The germline V gene has CDR1 MDHEN and CDR2 SYDVKM. The CDR3 region is CASGRGWQPQHF. The CDR3, as DNA: TGTGCCAGCGGGAGAGGGTGGCAGCCCCAGCATTTT.

The V and J genes are TRBV6-1 and TRBJ2-3; D possibly matches TRBD1 or TRBD2 (5 bases each). The V and J ends lost 1 base and 9 bases respectively, with 11 bases between them. This CDR3 region has 13 residues. Germline V gene lookup returns CDR1 MNHNS and CDR2 SASEGT. CDR3 residues: CASSEGDLSTQYF. The CDR3 DNA sequence: TGTGCCAGCAGTGAAGGGGACCTTTCAACGCAGTATTTT.

The chain links TRBV5-6 to TRBJ2-1, with 8 bases aligning to TRBD2. The CDR3 sequence is 14 residues long. The germline V gene encodes CDR1 SGHDT and CDR2 YYEEEE. J lost 9 bases, V lost 4 bases, and 9 bases had no gene match. The CDR3 DNA reads as TGTGCCAGCAGCACGTTGGGACTAGGGGGTGAGCAGTTCTTC. Amino acid sequence: CASSTLGLGGEQFF.

The chain links TRBV7-2 to TRBJ2-6, with no clear D. Per germline, CDR1 SGHTA and CDR2 FQGNSA. V was clipped by 2 bases and J by 0 bases, with 2 bases between them. The CDR3 contains 14 residues. The CDR3 region has the DNA TGTGCCAGCAGCTTAATCTCTGGGGCCAACGTCCTGACTTTC. It translates to CASSLISGANVLTF.